This TCR beta chain was identified in a study of blood T cell repertoires in COVID-19. Across the study: In each case, the material was cDNA or gDNA derived from T cells, B-cell-depleted T cells, or PBMCs.

In the study's own analysis: Amplification from reference gene primers served as the basis for estimated nucleated cell counts. Profiling relied on immunoSEQ multiplex PCR, and the TCRdb table lists in-frame clones only, not all of them. The V and J calls and the clone size are those of that table, but D and trimming were determined from the DNA. The sample lists about 46,000 clones, 65% to 85% occurring once. In germline, CDR1 is LGHDT, CDR2 YNNKEL (reference sequence). CDR3 length: 14 amino acids. Trimming shortened V by 1 base and J by 0 bases, and 7 bases separated the two germline ends. V usage is TRBV3-1 (or the pseudogene TRBV3-2) and J usage is TRBJ2-7; tentatively, D is TRBD1 (5 bases). The source material was peripheral blood. The receptor's source is an elderly woman with acute or convalescent COVID-19. Written as DNA, the CDR3 is TGTGCCAGCAGCCAAGCCAGGGCCTCCTACGAGCAGTACTTC. Protein sequence: CASSQARASYEQYF.